Listed below are T cell receptor beta chains from one sample, sequenced in a study of blood T cells in healthy people across ages. TCRdb independently ran MiXCR on the 5' RACE reads; one entry per CDR3 protein. The sample contains approximately 360,000 distinct CDR3 sequences, over 45% of which appear only once. Material: blood. The origin of the receptors is a man between 60 and 75 years old in good health. Both conserved end residues are part of each CDR3. D genes are given only for firm matches. The size of a clone is reported for some rows only, either as once, few or many, or as a class for expanded clones.

J,V,size,D,DNA,CDR3
TRBJ1-2,TRBV7-2,.,.,TGTGCCAGCAGCTCCCCAACCGGGGTGTTCTATGGCTACACCTTC,CASSSPTGVFYGYTF
TRBJ2-1,TRBV6-2/TRBV6-3,.,.,TGTGCCAGCAGTTTTGGGTCTATGATGACCTACAATGAGCAGTTCTTC,CASSFGSMMTYNEQFF
TRBJ2-7,TRBV7-2,.,.,TGTGCCAGCAGCTTTGGTAGCGGCGAGCAGTACTTC,CASSFGSGEQYF
TRBJ1-2,TRBV20-1,.,.,TGCAGTGCCGAGATCTATGGCTACACCTTC,CSAEIYGYTF
TRBJ1-2,TRBV20-1,.,.,TGCAGTGCTAGAGCCAGTGACTATGGCTACACCTTC,CSARASDYGYTF
TRBJ1-1,TRBV21-1,.,.,TGTGCCAGCGGCGCAGGGACAAGGGGGCCTGAAGCTTTCTTT,CASGAGTRGPEAFF
TRBJ2-1,TRBV7-2,.,.,TGTGCCAGCAGCTTAGTTCAGGGGAACTTAAATGAGCAGTTCTTC,CASSLVQGNLNEQFF
TRBJ2-1,TRBV21-1,.,.,TGTGCCAGCATTCCTCGGACAGGGAGGCGTGACAATGAGCAGTTCTTC,CASIPRTGRRDNEQFF
TRBJ2-5,TRBV25-1,once,.,TGTGCCAGCAGTGACAGAGGGTGGCAAGAGACCCAGTACTTC,CASSDRGWQETQYF
TRBJ2-3,TRBV20-1,once,.,TGCAGTACCCACCAGGGGTCGGGCACAGATACGCAGTATTTT,CSTHQGSGTDTQYF
TRBJ2-7,TRBV10-3,.,.,TGTGCCATCAGTGAGGGCCGCCCCGAGCAGTACTTC,CAISEGRPEQYF
TRBJ1-4,TRBV29-1,many,TRBD1,TGCAGCGTTGAAGCCGACAGGGGCCGAGCAGAAAAACTGTTTTTT,CSVEADRGRAEKLFF
TRBJ2-3,TRBV20-1,once,TRBD2,TGCAGTGCTAGGTCCCCTAGCGGGGGCACAGATACGCAGTATTTT,CSARSPSGGTDTQYF
TRBJ2-3,TRBV5-1,.,.,TGCGCCAGCAGCTTGGCCTCTTTGACAGATACGCAGTATTTT,CASSLASLTDTQYF
TRBJ2-5,TRBV9,few,TRBD1,TGTGCCAGCAGCACCCGCGACAGGGACCAAGAGACCCAGTACTTC,CASSTRDRDQETQYF
TRBJ2-1,TRBV28,.,.,TGTGCCAGCAGCCACGGGCGACAGCCCAGAGGTGATAGCTCCTACAATGAGCAGTTCTTC,CASSHGRQPRGDSSYNEQFF
TRBJ2-4,TRBV5-1,.,.,TGCGCCAGCAGCTTGAGGGGTCCCCCCAAGGCCGGACGGGGCAAAAACATTCAGTACTTC,CASSLRGPPKAGRGKNIQYF
TRBJ2-3,TRBV7-9,many,.,TGTGCCAGCAGCGTGGGGGAATTACGCACAGATACGCAGTATTTT,CASSVGELRTDTQYF
TRBJ2-3,TRBV20-1,.,.,TGCAGTGCGGGACCCACAGATACGCAGTATTTT,CSAGPTDTQYF
TRBJ2-3,TRBV28,.,.,TGTGCCAGCAGTTTCACAGGTCTCGGCACAGATACGCAGTATTTT,CASSFTGLGTDTQYF
TRBJ2-7,TRBV9,.,.,TGTGCCAGCAGCGGTATAGCGGATTACGAGCAGTACTTC,CASSGIADYEQYF
TRBJ2-6,TRBV4-3,.,.,TGCGCCAGCAGCCAAGAATCGACAGCTGGGGCCGACGTCCTGACTTTC,CASSQESTAGADVLTF
TRBJ2-3,TRBV12-3/TRBV12-4,.,TRBD2,TGTGCCAGCAGCCCGCGGGAGGGCCGGGATACGCAGTATTTT,CASSPREGRDTQYF
TRBJ2-3,TRBV14,few,.,TGTGCCAGCAGCCAGTTAGCGGCAGGATCCACAGATACGCAGTATTTT,CASSQLAAGSTDTQYF
TRBJ2-3,TRBV18,.,.,TGTGCCAGCTCACCACACCCAACTGGCGATACGCAGTATTTT,CASSPHPTGDTQYF
TRBJ2-3,TRBV7-7,.,.,.,CASSFGSGGSTDTQYF
TRBJ1-2,TRBV5-1,many,.,TGCGCCAGCAGCTCTGGTCGTAGCTATGGCTACACCTTC,CASSSGRSYGYTF
TRBJ2-1,TRBV2,.,TRBD2,TGTGCCAGCAGGTCGTCCGGGACTAGTAGGTACAATGAGCAGTTCTTC,CASRSSGTSRYNEQFF
TRBJ2-7,TRBV3-1,.,.,TGTGCCAGCGCGGACAGTCAGGCCTACGAGCAGTACTTC,CASADSQAYEQYF
TRBJ2-5,TRBV20-1,few,TRBD2,TGCAGTGCTAGAGTCGGGGGGACCCCCCAAGAGACCCAGTACTTC,CSARVGGTPQETQYF
TRBJ2-5,TRBV20-1,.,TRBD2,TGCAGTGCTAGATCGGCTAGCGGCCTCCCAGTACGGGAGACCCAGTACTTC,CSARSASGLPVRETQYF
TRBJ1-6,TRBV10-2,.,TRBD1,TGCGCCAGCAGAATGGGGGACAGGGCTTCACCCCTCCACTTT,CASRMGDRASPLHF
TRBJ1-1,TRBV7-9,.,.,TGTGCCTGCAGCGTAGAATCTGCCACTGAAGCTTTCTTT,CACSVESATEAFF